The 19 T cell receptor beta chains in this list originate from one sample, sequenced in a study of regulatory T cells in long-lasting Graves disease. iRepertoire HTBI primers and Arm-PCR of CDR3 regions built TCR beta libraries. Via MiXCR, TCRdb re-called the multiplex PCR reads, giving one row per CDR3 protein. This table has 300,000 to 350,000 distinct CDR3 sequences, about 19% appearing once. Time point of the sample: persistent/refractory GD, antithyroid drugs over 5 years with positive TRAb. PBMC RNA served as the TCR library source. Material: peripheral blood mononuclear cells (PBMCs), obtained when the disease was refractory, from a patient treated with antithyroid drugs. The source is a female donor with Graves disease.

V usage is TRBV5-1 and J usage is TRBJ1-5; no clear D gene. Germline V lookup: CDR1 SGHRS, CDR2 YFSETQ. This CDR3 is 13 amino acids long. V was clipped by 5 bases and J by 6 bases, with 12 bases between them. The CDR3 DNA is TGCGCCAGCAGACACGGAGAAGGTCAGCCCCAGCATTTT. Amino acid sequence: CASRHGEGQPQHF.

The V gene is TRBV20-1, the J gene TRBJ2-3; tentatively, D is TRBD2 (5 bases). V gave up 0 bases and J gave up 0 bases, with 10 bases separating them. The CDR3 is 15 amino acids. CDR1 DFQATT and CDR2 SNEGSKA come from the germline V gene (reference sequence). The CDR3 coding sequence is TGCAGTGCTAGAGATTTTCGCGGGAGCACAGATACGCAGTATTTT. Translated: CSARDFRGSTDTQYF.

This sequence joins TRBV29-1 and TRBJ1-6; TRBD1 agrees at 10 bases. V was clipped by 2 bases and J by 1 base; unmatched bases: 14. There are 20 residues in the CDR3. Germline CDR1 reads SQVTM; CDR2 reads ANQGSEA. CDR3 sequence reads: CSVESRYQGQGRSYNSPLHF. CDR3 nucleotides: TGCAGCGTTGAAAGTCGCTATCAGGGACAGGGGAGGTCCTATAATTCACCCCTCCACTTT.

The gene calls are TRBV20-1 and TRBJ1-2; maybe TRBD1 (6 bases). Germline CDR1 reads DFQATT; CDR2 reads SNEGSKA (reference sequence). This CDR3 spans 13 amino acids. The germline V and J ends were trimmed by 0 bases and 7 bases, with 12 bases remaining between them. The DNA of the CDR3 is TGCAGTGCTAGAGAGGGGGCCCGGGCTGGCTACACCTTC. This sequence encodes CSAREGARAGYTF.

This clonotype was seen ten or more times. This chain uses TRBV6-1 with TRBJ2-5; D is unclear. The CDR3 loop spans 15 amino acids. V shed 4 bases and J shed 4 bases, with 16 bases lying between them. In germline, CDR1 is MNHNS, CDR2 SASEGT. The CDR3 protein is CASSVAPAYTETQYF. CDR3 nucleotides: TGTGCCAGCAGTGTGGCCCCAGCTTACACAGAGACCCAGTACTTC.

In its sample, this clonotype was seen once. The chain links TRBV9 to TRBJ1-6, with no clear D. The germline V and J ends were trimmed by 0 bases and 10 bases, with 14 bases remaining between them. The CDR3 is made up of 15 amino acids. Per germline, CDR1 SGDLS and CDR2 YYNGEE. The CDR3 DNA is TGTGCCAGCAGCGTAGTACCGGAGTATCAGTCACCCCTCCACTTT. It yields the protein CASSVVPEYQSPLHF.

This clonotype was seen only a few times. The chain recombines TRBV27 with TRBJ1-5; D possibly corresponds to TRBD1 (5 bases). The ends were cut back, 2 bases at V and 5 bases at J, with 16 bases in the middle. CDR1 and CDR2 from the germline V gene are MNHEY and SMNVEV (reference sequence). The CDR3 is 16 amino acids. CDR3 amino acids: CASSLQLKGRDQPQHF. The CDR3 DNA follows: TGTGCCAGCAGTTTACAGCTCAAGGGGCGTGATCAGCCCCAGCATTTT.

This clonotype was recorded many times. The chain has TRBV12-3 or TRBV12-4 and TRBJ1-2, with a weak D call TRBD1 (6 bases). The CDR3 totals 12 residues. V lost 7 bases to trimming and J lost 4 bases, with 10 bases between them. CDR3 DNA sequence: TGTGCCAGCACCCGGGACATCTATGGCTACACCTTC. Translating it yields CASTRDIYGYTF.

This clonotype has a count of ten or more. This chain joins TRBV7-2 and TRBJ2-6; D gene ambiguous. Germline V gene data show CDR1 as SGHTA and CDR2 as FQGNSA. V dropped 5 bases and J dropped 0 bases, with 8 bases sitting between them. CDR3 length equals 15 residues. The CDR3, as DNA: TGTGCCAGCAGCCTAGATCTCTCTGGGGCCAACGTCCTGACTTTC. It encodes CASSLDLSGANVLTF. Looking up the rest from reference TRBV7-2 and TRBJ2-6 gives the full variable domain: GAGVSQSPSNKVTEKGKDVELRCDPISGHTALYWYRQSLGQGLEFLIYFQGNSAPDKSGLPSDRFSAERTGGSVSTLTIQRTQQEDSAVYLCASSLDLSGANVLTFGAGSRLTVL.

This clonotype appeared a few times. The J gene is TRBJ2-7, the V gene TRBV11-1; 7 bases fit TRBD1. This CDR3 has 14 amino acids. Germline V gene lookup returns CDR1 SGHAT and CDR2 FQDESV (reference sequence). V lost 1 base to trimming and J lost 4 bases; unmatched junction nucleotides: 4. The CDR3: CASSLEEGAYEQYF. The DNA for the CDR3 is TGTGCCAGCAGCTTAGAAGAGGGGGCTTACGAGCAGTACTTC. The entire variable domain, with the rest obtained from reference TRBV11-1 and TRBJ2-7, is as follows: EAEVAQSPRYKITEKSQAVAFWCDPISGHATLYWYRQILGQGPELLVQFQDESVVDDSQLPKDRFSAERLKGVDSTLKIQPAELGDSAMYLCASSLEEGAYEQYFGPGTRLTVT.

This clonotype occurred many times. The CDR3 reads CASGMVIEQYF. CDR3 nucleotide sequence: TGTGCCAGCGGTATGGTCATTGAGCAGTACTTC. The chain uses TRBV28 and TRBJ2-7; D is undetermined. Germline lookup yields CDR1 MDHEN and CDR2 SYDVKM. Trimming took 8 bases from V and 7 from J, leaving 12 bases between them. This CDR3 has 11 residues.

This clonotype was counted only a few times. The V gene is TRBV5-1, the J gene TRBJ1-4; 7 bases fit TRBD1. This CDR3 contains 16 residues. The germline gives CDR1 SGHRS, CDR2 YFSETQ. After removal of 4 bases from V and 5 bases from J, the junction contained 11 bases not matched to a gene. The CDR3 DNA reads as TGCGCCAGCAGCCGGACAGGTGTAAACGGCAATGAAAAACTGTTTTTT. This translates into CASSRTGVNGNEKLFF.

About this clonotype: A single base separates this from a much larger clone, so it may be a read error. J is TRBJ1-2 and V is TRBV6-2 or TRBV6-3, with D perhaps TRBD1 (5 bases). Germline CDR1 MNHEY, CDR2 SVGEGT. Trimming removed 0 bases from V and 0 bases from J, with 17 bases in between. The CDR3 is 18 amino acids. The DNA for the CDR3 is TGTGCCAGCAGTTACTCGAATGGACGGGGGAACACTAACTATGGCTACACCTTC. Translating gives CASSYSNGRGNTNYGYTF.

This clonotype was recorded many times. V and J are TRBV7-8 and TRBJ2-5; 7 bases line up with TRBD2. Unmatched junction bases numbered 2, after V lost 2 bases and J lost 2 bases. Germline CDR1 reads SGHVS; CDR2 reads FQNEAQ. This CDR3 is built from 14 residues. CDR3 region: CASSLRSGQETQYF. In DNA form, the CDR3 reads TGTGCCAGCAGCTTACGTAGCGGGCAAGAGACCCAGTACTTC.

This clonotype occurred a few times. The chain recombines TRBV20-1 with TRBJ2-7; 12 nucleotides line up with TRBD1. With V trimmed by 3 bases and J by 3 bases, 12 bases remained unmatched. This CDR3 has 17 residues. The germline gives CDR1 DFQATT, CDR2 SNEGSKA (reference sequence). This CDR3 reads CSASQPGQGAGHYEQYF. CDR3 sequence (DNA): TGCAGTGCTAGTCAACCGGGACAGGGGGCTGGGCACTACGAGCAGTACTTC.

The V gene is TRBV7-8, the J gene TRBJ1-4, with D possibly TRBD1 on 6 matching bases. This CDR3 contains 17 residues. Germline CDR1 reads SGHVS; CDR2 reads FQNEAQ. V was pared by 7 bases and J by 7 bases, with 25 bases between. The CDR3 bases are TGTGCCAGCACCAAGAGTTGGCAAGAGGGGGAAGGTGAAAAACTGTTTTTT. Amino acids: CASTKSWQEGEGEKLFF.

This clonotype was counted at least ten times. The chain has TRBV28 and TRBJ2-7; the D call may be TRBD1 or TRBD2 (6 bases each). Germline V CDR1 and CDR2: MDHEN, SYDVKM. The ends were cut back, 3 bases at V and 1 base at J, with 10 bases in the middle. The CDR3 consists of 14 residues. CDR3 region: CASSLKGGSYEQYF. The CDR3 DNA sequence: TGTGCCAGCAGTTTGAAAGGGGGGTCCTACGAGCAGTACTTC.

This clonotype has at least ten counts. The chain carries TRBV6-1 and TRBJ1-2, with 8 bases lining up with TRBD1. Looked up from germline, CDR1 is MNHNS and CDR2 is SASEGT. CDR3 length: 13 residues. The junction had 4 bases not matched to a gene; V was cut back by 6 bases and J by 4 bases. CDR3 bases: TGTGCCAGCAGACCGGGACAGGCCTATGGCTACACCTTC. It translates to CASRPGQAYGYTF.

This clonotype has a handful of counts. This CDR3 is CASSLIGAQGRRYF. DNA for the CDR3: TGTGCCAGCAGTTTAATCGGTGCACAGGGGCGTCGTTACTTC. The V and J genes are TRBV27 and TRBJ2-5; TRBD1 agrees at 7 bases. V gave up 2 bases and J gave up 14 bases; unmatched junction bases: 14. The CDR3 length is 14 residues. Germline CDR1 MNHEY, CDR2 SMNVEV (reference sequence).